Shown below are 2 T cell receptor beta chains from a single sample sequenced in a study of beta chain features in type 1 diabetes. These receptors have no identified antigens. Every bit of the isolated RNA underwent reverse transcription, so sequencing read expressed TCRB transcripts. The table came from immunoSEQ multiplex PCR; TCRdb's copy has only in-frame clones and leaves some out. The table records about 150,000 clones, 7.8% of them present only once. General study results and limits: In all four CD4+ subsets, TCRB CDR3 length was significantly, moderately reduced in type 1 diabetes.

The material sequenced was central memory CD4+ T cells from blood. The receptors come from a woman aged 40 to 49 with type 1 diabetes.

This chain joins TRBV5-1 and TRBJ2-5; D not certain. V lost 4 bases and J 2 bases, leaving 3 bases between the germline ends. Germline V gene lookup returns CDR1 SGHRS and CDR2 YFSETQ. The length of the CDR3 is 11 residues. The CDR3 coding sequence is TGCGCCAGCAGCGAGCAAGAGACCCAGTACTTC. Translated: CASSEQETQYF.

The J gene is TRBJ2-4, the V gene TRBV19, with D maybe TRBD1 (5 bases). Trimming pared 1 base from V and 8 bases from J, leaving 9 bases between. CDR1 and CDR2 (germline): LNHDA, SQIVND (reference sequence). The CDR3 length is 13 residues. CDR3 sequence (DNA): TGTGCCAGTAGTATAGGGCTCAGGGACATTCAGTACTTC. Its protein product is CASSIGLRDIQYF.